This TCR beta chain comes out of a study of shared T cell receptors in the human thymus. The germline V gene has CDR1 SGHRS and CDR2 YFSETQ. V was shortened by 1 base and J by 4 bases, with 12 bases between the two germline ends. CDR3 length: 15 residues. Repertoires were generated with immunoSEQ multiplex PCR, while TCRdb's copy carries only in-frame clones and drops some. The repertoire holds fewer than 700,000 clones, more than 75% seen once, with 0.0095% to 0.013% in the top ten. The data were also submitted as part of a second study, on human thymus T cells. Turning to that study: Related research reported highly overlapping thymic repertoires among unrelated individuals.

Material: thymocytes. The chain carries TRBV5-1 and TRBJ2-1, with D hard to call. This clonotype was obtained from a boy under two years old with a congenital heart defect. The CDR3 loop reads CASSLYSRAYNEQFF. The CDR3 DNA reads as TGCGCCAGCAGCTTGTACAGCCGCGCTTACAATGAGCAGTTCTTC.